The entry below gives a single T cell receptor beta chain sequence along with its context. From germline, CDR1 is GTSNPN and CDR2 SVGIG (reference sequence). The CDR3 sequence is 15 residues long. Trimming took off 0 bases at V and 2 bases at J, with 13 bases between the two ends. The data were obtained in a study of T cell changes during pregnancy in multiple sclerosis. This table comes from immunoSEQ multiplex PCR, and its TCRdb copy is limited to in-frame clones, with some not included. The profile shows around 33,000 clones, 92% of them singletons. The chain joins TRBV30 to TRBJ1-2; D perhaps matches TRBD1 (5 bases). The sequencing used CD4+ T cells from peripheral blood mononuclear cells, collected after pregnancy. This receptor was taken from a female donor with multiple sclerosis, enrolled in a pregnancy study. CDR3 amino acids: CAWSVEGTFNYGYTF. In DNA, the CDR3 is TGTGCCTGGAGTGTGGAGGGGACCTTCAACTATGGCTACACCTTC.